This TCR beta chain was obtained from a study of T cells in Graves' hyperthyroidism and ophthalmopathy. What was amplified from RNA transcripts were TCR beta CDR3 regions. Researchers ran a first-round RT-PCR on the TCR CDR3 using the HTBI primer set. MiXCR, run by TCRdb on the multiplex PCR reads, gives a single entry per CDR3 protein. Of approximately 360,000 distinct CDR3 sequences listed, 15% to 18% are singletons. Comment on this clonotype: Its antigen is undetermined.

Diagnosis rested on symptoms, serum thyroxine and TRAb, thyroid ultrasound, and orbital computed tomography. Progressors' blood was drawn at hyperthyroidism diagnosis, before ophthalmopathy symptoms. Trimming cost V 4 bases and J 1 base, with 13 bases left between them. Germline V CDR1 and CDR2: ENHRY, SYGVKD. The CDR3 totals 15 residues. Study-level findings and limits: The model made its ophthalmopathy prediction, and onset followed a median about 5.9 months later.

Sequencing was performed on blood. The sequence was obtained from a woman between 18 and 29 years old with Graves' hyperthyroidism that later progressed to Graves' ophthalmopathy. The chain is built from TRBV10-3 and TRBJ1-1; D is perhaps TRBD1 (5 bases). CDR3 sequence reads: CAISVAGGPNTEAFF. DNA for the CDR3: TGTGCCATCAGTGTCGCGGGGGGACCGAACACTGAAGCTTTCTTT.